This T cell receptor beta chain was identified during a study of blood T cell repertoires in COVID-19. Across the study: The United States, Italy and Spain were the sources of the acute and convalescent COVID-19 samples. In each case, the material was cDNA or gDNA derived from T cells, B-cell-depleted T cells, or PBMCs.

Germline CDR1 reads MDHEN; CDR2 reads SYDVKM. The CDR3 contains 13 residues. Between the trimmed V and J ends, which lost 2 bases and 8 bases, there was a span of 12 bases. Per the study methods: It was from reference gene primer amplification that nucleated cell counts were estimated. The data were produced by immunoSEQ multiplex PCR, yet TCRdb's version contains in-frame clones alone and is incomplete. That table supplies the V and J calls and clone size; D and trimming were determined from the DNA. The sample consists of hundreds of thousands of clones, roughly 85% of them appearing once. The chain is built from TRBV28 and TRBJ1-2, with D hard to call. Sequenced sample: peripheral blood. This TCR derives from a man between 50 and 59 years old with active or convalescent COVID-19. CDR3 DNA: TGTGCCAGCAGTTTAGGGCTGCTGGCCGGCTACACCTTC. Protein sequence: CASSLGLLAGYTF.